These 29 T cell receptor beta chains were sequenced from one sample in a study of human versus mouse CDR3 diversity and MHC coevolution. TCRdb's table, derived via immunoSEQ multiplex PCR, lists solely in-frame clones and lacks some. Of more than 55,000 clones in the sample, approximately 94% are singletons; the top ten hold 15% to 20%. The sequenced sample consisted of naive CD4+ T cells from blood. Subset noted: CD45RO-negative CD62L-positive naive CD4 T cells. Every receptor here comes from a person aged 55 to 70 in good health.

This clone was found once. The chain couples TRBV5-4 to TRBJ2-7; 7 bases line up with TRBD1. Germline V gives CDR1 SGHNT, CDR2 YYREEE (reference sequence). The CDR3 covers 15 residues. The trim removed 2 bases at V and 0 bases at J, leaving 5 bases unmatched. In nucleotides, the CDR3 is TGTGCCAGCAGCTTCGGGACAGAAAGCTCCTACGAGCAGTACTTC. As protein: CASSFGTESSYEQYF.

The chain joins TRBV19 to TRBJ2-1, with D possibly matching TRBD2 (6 bases). The germline CDR1 and CDR2 sequences are LNHDA and SQIVND (reference sequence). Trimming took 3 bases from V and 11 from J, leaving 23 bases between them. CDR3 length equals 16 residues. CDR3: CASSMSPPGVGGKQFF. In nucleotides, the CDR3 is TGTGCCAGTAGTATGAGTCCCCCCGGGGTGGGGGGAAAGCAGTTCTTC.

The rearrangement uses TRBV5-1 and TRBJ2-1, with D perhaps matching TRBD2 (6 bases). The CDR3 runs 12 residues. The germline V gene has CDR1 SGHRS and CDR2 YFSETQ. V was pared by 3 bases and J by 9 bases, with 10 bases between. The CDR3 is CASSSGTREQFF. The CDR3 region has the DNA TGCGCCAGCAGCTCCGGGACTCGTGAGCAGTTCTTC.

The rearrangement links TRBV5-4 to TRBJ2-3; 11 bases line up with TRBD2. Per germline, CDR1 SGHNT and CDR2 YYREEE (reference sequence). Trimming took 3 bases from V and 5 from J; bases not matched to a gene: 11. The CDR3 spans 17 residues. This CDR3 is CASSSGGVAGGRDTQYF. The CDR3, as DNA: TGTGCCAGCAGCTCAGGGGGGGTAGCGGGAGGGAGAGATACGCAGTATTTT.

The chain joins TRBV5-6 to TRBJ1-5; D may be TRBD1 (6 bases). Looked up from germline, CDR1 is SGHDT and CDR2 is YYEEEE. The CDR3 runs to 14 residues. With 7 bases removed from V and 3 bases from J, the gap between germline ends came to 14 bases. The CDR3 DNA reads TGTGCCAGCGGGCGGCAGGGGAACAATCAGCCCCAGCATTTT. Translated, it gives CASGRQGNNQPQHF.

This chain joins TRBV5-1 and TRBJ1-2, with D possibly TRBD1 on 6 matching bases. Trimming stripped 4 bases from V and 8 bases from J, with 15 bases between. CDR3 length: 13 residues. Germline CDR1 is SGHRS and CDR2 is YFSETQ. CDR3 coding DNA: TGCGCCAGCAGCGAGGGGTCGGGGGGCGGCTACACCTTC. Its protein is CASSEGSGGGYTF.

V usage is TRBV21-1 and J usage is TRBJ2-7; the table calls TRBD1, which could not be checked here. TRBV21-1 is an annotated pseudogene. This CDR3 has 15 residues. CDR3 nucleotides: TGTGCCAGCAGCAACAGAGGAGACAGGGGGAACGAGCAGTACTTC. Translating gives CASSNRGDRGNEQYF.

V is TRBV18 and J is TRBJ2-2; D is ambiguous. The CDR3 loop spans 16 amino acids. V was trimmed by 3 bases and J by 0 bases, leaving 11 bases between them. CDR1 and CDR2 (germline): KGHSH, LQKENI. The CDR3 loop is CASSPLGSSNTGELFF. CDR3 in DNA: TGTGCCAGCTCACCGCTTGGCAGTTCGAACACCGGGGAGCTGTTTTTT.

V and J are TRBV10-3 and TRBJ2-7; 7 bases align to TRBD1. V lost 6 bases to trimming and J lost 0 bases; unmatched junction nucleotides: 5. The V gene's germline CDR1 is ENHRY and CDR2 SYGVKD. The CDR3 extends over 14 amino acids. The CDR3 loop reads CAIRTGQSSYEQYF. CDR3 DNA: TGTGCCATCAGAACGGGACAGAGCTCCTACGAGCAGTACTTC.

V is TRBV25-1 and J is TRBJ2-3; TRBD2 matches at 10 bases. Germline V gene sequence: CDR1 MGHDK, CDR2 SYGVNS. V dropped 4 bases and J dropped 4; count of bases not matched to a gene: 2. The CDR3 runs to 14 residues. The CDR3 DNA follows: TGTGCCAGCAGTGTCAGCGGGAGGGCAGATACGCAGTATTTT. This codes for CASSVSGRADTQYF. The full variable domain, with the rest looked up from reference TRBV25-1 and TRBJ2-3, is EADIYQTPRYLVIGTGKKITLECSQTMGHDKMYWYQQDPGMELHLIHYSYGVNSTEKGDLSSESTVSRIRTEHFPLTLESARPSHTSQYLCASSVSGRADTQYFGPGTRLTVL.

The chain has TRBV18 and TRBJ2-1; the match to TRBD1 covers 8 bases. The CDR3 extends over 11 amino acids. Germline V gives CDR1 KGHSH, CDR2 LQKENI. With V trimmed by 4 bases and J by 14 bases, 4 bases remained unmatched. In DNA, the CDR3 is TGTGCCAGCTCACTAGGACAGGGTGAGTTCTTC. Its translation is CASSLGQGEFF.

CDR3 sequence: CASSVADRGVAGELFF. CDR3 nucleotide sequence: TGTGCCAGCAGCGTAGCCGACAGGGGGGTGGCCGGGGAGCTGTTTTTT. The chain joins TRBV9 to TRBJ2-2; 9 positions match TRBD1. The CDR3 runs 16 residues. Trimming removed 0 bases from V and 6 bases from J; junction bases left unmatched: 6. Germline-derived CDR1 and CDR2 are SGDLS and YYNGEE.

This clone has just one count. The chain employs TRBV6-5 and TRBJ2-7, with D unclear. Trimming stripped 6 bases from V and 2 bases from J, with 11 bases between. Per germline, CDR1 MNHEY and CDR2 SVGAGI. CDR3 length: 13 amino acids. Written as DNA, the CDR3 is TGTGCCAGCAGAAACCTAGGAACCTACGAGCAGTACTTC. Translating it yields CASRNLGTYEQYF.

Here the CDR3 reads CASSPLLGSSYEQYF. For the CDR3, the DNA is TGTGCCAGCAGTCCACTACTTGGGAGCTCCTACGAGCAGTACTTC. This chain connects TRBV11-3 to TRBJ2-7; TRBD2 is a possible D gene (5 bases). CDR1 and CDR2 (germline): SGHNT, YENEEA. V was shortened by 6 bases and J by 0 bases, with 15 bases between the two germline ends. This CDR3 comprises 15 residues.

This clone came up once. The rearrangement links TRBV5-1 to TRBJ2-5; D might be TRBD1 (6 bases). The germline gives CDR1 SGHRS, CDR2 YFSETQ. The CDR3 is 13 amino acids. Deletions cut 4 bases from V and 1 base from J, with 8 bases between. The CDR3 coding sequence is TGCGCCAGCAGCGGGGGCCCCCAAGAGACCCAGTACTTC. This gives the protein CASSGGPQETQYF.

A remark on this clone: The sample holds other DNA sequences that translate to the same CDR3. The chain combines TRBV18 with TRBJ1-1; D is ambiguous. This CDR3 has 13 amino acids. Looked up from germline, CDR1 is KGHSH and CDR2 is LQKENI. Trimming took off 3 bases at V and 1 base at J, with 6 bases between the two ends. The CDR3 DNA reads TGTGCCAGCTCACCTGGGCAGAACACTGAAGCTTTCTTT. It specifies CASSPGQNTEAFF. The full variable domain, completed using reference TRBV18 and TRBJ1-1, is NAGVMQNPRHLVRRRGQEARLRCSPMKGHSHVYWYRQLPEEGLKFMVYLQKENIIDESGMPKERFSAEFPKEGPSILRIQQVVRGDSAAYFCASSPGQNTEAFFGQGTRLTVV.

J is TRBJ1-6 and V is TRBV27; weak D call: TRBD1 (6 bases). There are 13 residues in the CDR3. CDR1 is MNHEY, CDR2 SMNVEV, per germline (reference sequence). Trimming pared 6 bases from V and 9 bases from J, leaving 12 bases between. The CDR3 DNA sequence: TGTGCCAGCAGGACAGGTAGCCTTTCACCCCTCCACTTT. It is translated as CASRTGSLSPLHF.

V gene TRBV11-3 combines with J gene TRBJ2-2; D call uncertain. CDR3 size: 15 residues. V lost 0 bases to trimming and J lost 6 bases, with 11 bases between them. The V gene's germline CDR1 is SGHNT and CDR2 YENEEA. CDR3 in amino acids: CASSLDSSGSGELFF. CDR3 DNA sequence: TGTGCCAGCAGCTTAGACTCATCGGGTTCCGGGGAGCTGTTTTTT.

The rearrangement joins TRBV6-1 to TRBJ2-6; D not resolved. CDR3 length: 13 residues. CDR1 and CDR2 (germline): MNHNS, SASEGT. Trimming removed 7 bases from V and 0 bases from J, with 4 bases in between. CDR3 DNA sequence: TGTGCCAGCACACTCTCTGGGGCCAACGTCCTGACTTTC. This sequence encodes CASTLSGANVLTF.

Regarding this clone: Other DNA sequences in this specimen translate into the identical CDR3. The chain couples TRBV18 to TRBJ1-5; D is possibly TRBD1 (5 bases). The CDR3 has 13 residues. Germline CDR1 KGHSH, CDR2 LQKENI. V lost 3 bases to trimming and J lost 4 bases, with 7 bases between them. Here the CDR3 DNA reads TGTGCCAGCTCACCTCAGGGTAATCAGCCCCAGCATTTT. Translated, it gives CASSPQGNQPQHF. The full variable domain, rest sourced from reference TRBV18 and TRBJ1-5, is NAGVMQNPRHLVRRRGQEARLRCSPMKGHSHVYWYRQLPEEGLKFMVYLQKENIIDESGMPKERFSAEFPKEGPSILRIQQVVRGDSAAYFCASSPQGNQPQHFGDGTRLSIL.

The rearrangement uses TRBV29-1 and TRBJ2-6, with a tentative D call TRBD1 (6 bases). V was trimmed by 3 bases and J by 6 bases, leaving 15 bases between them. CDR1 is SQVTM, CDR2 ANQGSEA, per germline. The CDR3 is made up of 15 amino acids. Written as DNA, the CDR3 is TGCAGCGTTGAGTGGGTGGGGGCTGCGGCCAACGTCCTGACTTTC. It yields the protein CSVEWVGAAANVLTF. Looking up the rest from reference TRBV29-1 and TRBJ2-6 gives the full variable domain: SAVISQKPSRDICQRGTSLTIQCQVDSQVTMMFWYRQQPGQSLTLIATANQGSEATYESGFVIDKFPISRPNLTFSTLTVSNMSPEDSSIYLCSVEWVGAAANVLTFGAGSRLTVL.

The chain is built from TRBV4-1 and TRBJ2-3; D might be TRBD1 (5 bases). Between the trimmed V and J ends, which lost 3 bases and 6 bases, there was a span of 16 bases. The germline gives CDR1 MGHRA, CDR2 YSYEKL. This CDR3 has 15 residues. CDR3 coding DNA: TGCGCCAGCAGCCAGCAGTTAGGGGCTACGGATACGCAGTATTTT. Its translation is CASSQQLGATDTQYF.

This clone was counted a few times. J is TRBJ1-3 and V is TRBV19; D is possibly TRBD1 (6 bases). The germline V gene encodes CDR1 LNHDA and CDR2 SQIVND (reference sequence). The CDR3 has 14 residues. Deletions cut 5 bases from V and 0 bases from J, with 8 bases between. CDR3 sequence: CASSLTGSGNTIYF. CDR3 bases: TGTGCCAGTAGTTTGACAGGCTCTGGAAACACCATATATTTT. Variable domain in full (rest from reference TRBV19 and TRBJ1-3): DGGITQSPKYLFRKEGQNVTLSCEQNLNHDAMYWYRQDPGQGLRLIYYSQIVNDFQKGDIAEGYSVSREKKESFPLTVTSAQKNPTAFYLCASSLTGSGNTIYFGEGSWLTVV.

The V and J genes are TRBV29-1 and TRBJ1-1; unclear D gene. The CDR3 has 13 amino acids. Germline assignment: CDR1 SQVTM and CDR2 ANQGSEA. The V gene lost 4 bases and the J gene lost 0 bases, with 9 bases spanning the gap. The DNA of the CDR3 is TGCAGCGTTGCGGCCAGGCTGAACACTGAAGCTTTCTTT. It specifies CSVAARLNTEAFF.

The CDR3 is CASSFDSGSYNEQFF. The CDR3 DNA reads TGTGCCAGCAGCTTTGATAGCGGGAGCTACAATGAGCAGTTCTTC. The chain recombines TRBV7-2 with TRBJ2-1, with 9 nucleotides matching TRBD2. The CDR3 extends over 15 amino acids. Unmatched junction bases numbered 3, after V lost 3 bases and J lost 3 bases. Germline V gene data show CDR1 as SGHTA and CDR2 as FQGNSA.

V and J are TRBV5-1 and TRBJ2-5, with 7 nucleotides matching TRBD2. The CDR3 is made up of 15 amino acids. With 1 base clipped from V and 5 bases from J, the junction kept 8 bases outside the gene matches. The germline V gene has CDR1 SGHRS and CDR2 YFSETQ. CDR3 bases: TGCGCCAGCAGCTTGTCCGGGAGGAGTTTGGAGACCCAGTACTTC. Translation gives CASSLSGRSLETQYF.

This clone was seen only once. The gene calls are TRBV6-6 and TRBJ2-1; D remains unclear. Germline CDR1 is MNHNY and CDR2 is SVGAGI (reference sequence). Deletions cut 5 bases from V and 15 bases from J, with 17 bases between. The CDR3 extends over 12 amino acids. The CDR3 nucleotides read TGTGCCAGCAGTCCTCAAAAAGAGATGGTGTTCTTC. It encodes CASSPQKEMVFF.

The chain employs TRBV5-1 and TRBJ2-7; D perhaps matches TRBD1 (5 bases). Per germline, CDR1 SGHRS and CDR2 YFSETQ. The CDR3 is made up of 16 amino acids. The germline V and J ends were trimmed by 0 bases and 2 bases, with 15 bases remaining between them. CDR3 in amino acids: CASSLALTQDTYEQYF. The CDR3 nucleotides are TGCGCCAGCAGCTTGGCCCTAACACAGGACACCTACGAGCAGTACTTC.

This sequence joins TRBV25-1 and TRBJ2-7, with D maybe TRBD1 (6 bases). The CDR3 has 13 amino acids. With 7 bases removed from V and 4 bases from J, the gap between germline ends came to 14 bases. CDR1 MGHDK and CDR2 SYGVNS come from the germline V gene. CDR3 in DNA: TGTGCCAGCACCACAGGGAACGGGTACGAGCAGTACTTC. Translated, it gives CASTTGNGYEQYF.